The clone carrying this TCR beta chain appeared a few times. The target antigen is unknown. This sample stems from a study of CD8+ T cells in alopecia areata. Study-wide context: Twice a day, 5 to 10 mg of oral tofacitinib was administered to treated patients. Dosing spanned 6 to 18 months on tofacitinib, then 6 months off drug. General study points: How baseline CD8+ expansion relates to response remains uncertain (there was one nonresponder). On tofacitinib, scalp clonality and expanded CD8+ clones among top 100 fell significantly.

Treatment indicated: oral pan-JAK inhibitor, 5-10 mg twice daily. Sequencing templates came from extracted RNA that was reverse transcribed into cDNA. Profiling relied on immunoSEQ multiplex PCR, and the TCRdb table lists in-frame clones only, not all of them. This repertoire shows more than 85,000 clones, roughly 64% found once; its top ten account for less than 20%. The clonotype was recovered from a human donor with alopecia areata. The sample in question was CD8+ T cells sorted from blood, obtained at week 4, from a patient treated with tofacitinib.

The DNA of the CDR3 is TGTGCCATCAGTGAATTCACGGGGGGGCCTAATGAGCAGTTCTTC. It encodes CAISEFTGGPNEQFF. The gene calls are TRBV10-3 and TRBJ2-1, with TRBD2 identical over 8 bases. Trimming at V came to 3 bases and at J to 7 bases, leaving 8 bases not matched to a gene. From germline, CDR1 is ENHRY and CDR2 SYGVKD. The CDR3 runs 15 residues.